The 27 T cell receptor beta chains listed next were all sequenced from one sample in a study of shared clonotypes between healthy human individuals. Sequenced by immunoSEQ multiplex PCR; TCRdb stores in-frame clones only, minus some. The sample lists 1,400,000 or so clones; about 98.5% were seen once. Sequences were obtained from naive CD4+ T cells sorted from blood. Stated subset: CD45RA+ positively selected. The receptor source for this set is a man aged 25 to 40 in good health.

This chain joins TRBV21-1 and TRBJ2-2; the table assigns TRBD2, which was not confirmed against the DNA. TRBV21-1 is recorded as a pseudogene. The length of the CDR3 is 18 residues. CDR3 protein: CASSKIPCGVRNTGELFF. CDR3 coding DNA: TGTGCCAGCAGCAAAATCCCTTGCGGGGTCCGGAACACCGGGGAGCTGTTTTTT.

In DNA, the CDR3 is TGTGCCAGCAGCTTAGGAGCGGGAATGACCTACGAGCAGTACTTC. Its protein is CASSLGAGMTYEQYF. V is TRBV7-8 and J is TRBJ2-7, with 7 bases fitting TRBD2. CDR3 size: 15 residues. The V gene end was trimmed by 1 base and the J gene end by 2 bases; junction bases not matched to a gene: 5. CDR1 and CDR2 from the germline V gene are SGHVS and FQNEAQ.

The chain employs TRBV9 and TRBJ2-5; D not certain. The germline V gene encodes CDR1 SGDLS and CDR2 YYNGEE. The CDR3 has 14 amino acids. V lost 3 bases and J lost 5, with 14 bases in between. CDR3 nucleotides: TGTGCCAGCAGCGCCACGGGTGGTGCGGAGACCCAGTACTTC. It yields the protein CASSATGGAETQYF.

With respect to this clone: Other DNA sequences in the sample encode the same CDR3. This chain joins TRBV7-9 and TRBJ2-7, with D possibly TRBD1 on 5 matching bases. The V gene's germline CDR1 is SEHNR and CDR2 FQNEAQ (reference sequence). The CDR3 contains 14 residues. Trimming shortened V by 1 base and J by 2 bases, and 9 bases separated the two germline ends. The CDR3, as DNA: TGTGCCAGCAGCTTAGGACAGCCACCCTACGAGCAGTACTTC. This sequence encodes CASSLGQPPYEQYF.

V is TRBV30 and J is TRBJ2-7; tentatively, D is TRBD2 (6 bases). This CDR3 has 19 residues. The V and J ends lost 3 bases and 1 base respectively, with 28 bases between them. Germline CDR1 is GTSNPN and CDR2 is SVGIG (reference sequence). The CDR3 DNA follows: TGTGCCTGGAGCCCAGGCCTGCGACACCTAGCGCCACAATCCTACGAGCAGTACTTC. It encodes CAWSPGLRHLAPQSYEQYF.

The CDR3 reads CASSPVDRGHEQYF. The CDR3 nucleotides read TGTGCCAGCAGCCCGGTGGACAGGGGGCACGAGCAGTACTTC. This chain uses TRBV5-8 with TRBJ2-7; TRBD1 agrees at 11 bases. V shed 4 bases and J 5 bases; nucleotides not matched to a gene: 5. Germline V gene sequence: CDR1 SGHTS, CDR2 YDEGEE. CDR3 length: 14 residues.

V and J are TRBV30 and TRBJ2-1; D ambiguous. CDR3 length equals 13 residues. Germline V lookup: CDR1 GTSNPN, CDR2 SVGIG (reference sequence). CDR3 bases: TGTGCTCGGACGACCCCCCTCTACAATGAGCAGTTCTTC. Translating it yields CARTTPLYNEQFF.

This chain connects TRBV21-1 to TRBJ2-1; TRBD2, the table's D call, lacks a check against the DNA. TRBV21-1 is given as a pseudogene. CDR3 length: 21 residues. The CDR3 DNA reads as TGTGCCAGCAGCAAAGCTCTAGCGGGATTAAACTTGAGAAGCTCCTACAATGAGCAGTTCTTC. The encoded protein is CASSKALAGLNLRSSYNEQFF.

The chain carries TRBV28 and TRBJ2-3; weak D call: TRBD2 (6 bases). The CDR3 is 14 amino acids. In germline, CDR1 is MDHEN, CDR2 SYDVKM. V gave up 7 bases and J gave up 3 bases, with 14 bases separating them. The CDR3 here is CASKLIGGTDTQYF. In DNA, the CDR3 is TGTGCCAGCAAACTAATTGGGGGGACAGATACGCAGTATTTT. The whole variable domain, remainder taken from reference TRBV28 and TRBJ2-3, is DVKVTQSSRYLVKRTGEKVFLECVQDMDHENMFWYRQDPGLGLRLIYFSYDVKMKEKGDIPEGYSVSREKKERFSLILESASTNQTSMYLCASKLIGGTDTQYFGPGTRLTVL.

Regarding this clone: Within the sample, other DNA sequences also encode this same CDR3. The J gene is TRBJ2-7, the V gene TRBV4-1, with TRBD1 matching over 7 bases. Germline V CDR1 and CDR2: MGHRA, YSYEKL. The ends lost 0 bases at V and 2 bases at J; junction bases unmatched: 4. This CDR3 is built from 15 residues. The chain's CDR3 is CASSQDPGGTYEQYF. In DNA, the CDR3 is TGCGCCAGCAGCCAAGATCCAGGGGGAACCTACGAGCAGTACTTC.

V is TRBV5-4 and J is TRBJ2-1; D is possibly TRBD1 (7 bases). Deletions cut 4 bases from V and 8 bases from J, with 16 bases between. The germline V gene has CDR1 SGHNT and CDR2 YYREEE (reference sequence). The CDR3 runs to 14 residues. The CDR3 spells CASSPRGVLDEQFF. DNA of the CDR3: TGTGCCAGCAGCCCCAGGGGGGTCTTGGATGAGCAGTTCTTC. The variable domain in full, with the rest retrieved from reference TRBV5-4 and TRBJ2-1, is ETGVTQSPTHLIKTRGQQVTLRCSSQSGHNTVSWYQQALGQGPQFIFQYYREEENGRGNFPPRFSGLQFPNYSSELNVNALELDDSALYLCASSPRGVLDEQFFGPGTRLTVL.

The chain couples TRBV5-5 to TRBJ2-7; no clear D gene. This CDR3 has 12 residues. The germline V and J ends were trimmed by 4 bases and 0 bases, with 5 bases remaining between them. Germline-derived CDR1 and CDR2 are SGHKS and YYEKEE (reference sequence). The CDR3 sequence is CASSAASYEQYF. The CDR3 DNA follows: TGTGCCAGCAGCGCAGCCTCCTACGAGCAGTACTTC.

In this sample, this clone turned up once. This chain joins TRBV5-6 and TRBJ2-7; TRBD2 agrees at 8 bases. CDR3 length equals 17 residues. V lost 1 base, J lost 4 bases, and 13 bases stayed unmatched. Germline loops: CDR1 SGHDT, CDR2 YYEEEE. The chain's CDR3 is CASSLYGGLGTRYEQYF. CDR3 coding DNA: TGTGCCAGCAGCTTGTATGGGGGGCTCGGGACTAGATACGAGCAGTACTTC.

The chain recombines TRBV4-1 with TRBJ2-1, with unresolved D. This CDR3 has 20 residues. Germline CDR1 and CDR2: MGHRA and YSYEKL. V dropped 0 bases and J dropped 0 bases, with 21 bases sitting between them. In DNA form, the CDR3 reads TGCGCCAGCAGCCAAGACCGGCAGGCGGCGGCTCCTAGCTCCTACAATGAGCAGTTCTTC. Its translation: CASSQDRQAAAPSSYNEQFF.

The rearrangement uses TRBV5-1 and TRBJ2-7; D not resolved. Per the germline V gene, CDR1 is SGHRS and CDR2 is YFSETQ. The CDR3 is 14 amino acids. The V and J ends lost 0 bases and 1 base respectively, with 8 bases between them. CDR3: CASSLAVRSYEQYF. The CDR3, as DNA: TGCGCCAGCAGCTTGGCCGTCCGGTCCTACGAGCAGTACTTC.

The gene calls are TRBV19 and TRBJ2-7; TRBD1 matches at 7 bases. V shed 4 bases, J shed 2 bases, and the junction held 5 bases outside the gene matches. Looked up from germline, CDR1 is LNHDA and CDR2 is SQIVND (reference sequence). CDR3 size: 14 residues. CDR3 in amino acids: CASSNRGETYEQYF. As DNA, the CDR3 is TGTGCCAGTAGTAACAGGGGTGAGACCTACGAGCAGTACTTC.

The chain carries TRBV5-4 and TRBJ2-2; D not certain. Per the germline V gene, CDR1 is SGHNT and CDR2 is YYREEE (reference sequence). Trimming pared 4 bases from V and 9 bases from J, leaving 13 bases between. CDR3 size: 13 residues. The CDR3 reads CASSPAQRRELFF. As DNA, the CDR3 is TGTGCCAGCAGCCCCGCCCAGCGACGGGAGCTGTTTTTT. The whole variable domain, filled in from reference TRBV5-4 and TRBJ2-2, reads ETGVTQSPTHLIKTRGQQVTLRCSSQSGHNTVSWYQQALGQGPQFIFQYYREEENGRGNFPPRFSGLQFPNYSSELNVNALELDDSALYLCASSPAQRRELFFGEGSRLTVL.

For this clone: At the DNA level, this CDR3 is encoded by other sequences in the same sample as well. CDR3 in amino acids: CASSQDMNTEAFF. As DNA, the CDR3 is TGTGCCAGCAGCCAGGACATGAACACTGAAGCTTTCTTT. The chain uses TRBV14 and TRBJ1-1; D is possibly TRBD1 (5 bases). CDR3 length: 13 residues. With 3 bases removed from V and 0 bases from J, the gap between germline ends came to 5 bases. The germline V gene has CDR1 SGHDN and CDR2 FVKESK.

The CDR3, as DNA: TGCGCCAGCAGCTTAGGACGACCGGGACTAAACTACGAGCAGTACTTC. Translated: CASSLGRPGLNYEQYF. The chain is built from TRBV5-1 and TRBJ2-7; 7 nucleotides match TRBD2. The junction had 11 bases not matched to a gene; V was cut back by 2 bases and J by 3 bases. The CDR3 sequence is 16 residues long. The germline gives CDR1 SGHRS, CDR2 YFSETQ. Full variable domain (outside the CDR3, taken from reference TRBV5-1 and TRBJ2-7): KAGVTQTPRYLIKTRGQQVTLSCSPISGHRSVSWYQQTPGQGLQFLFEYFSETQRNKGNFPGRFSGRQFSNSRSEMNVSTLELGDSALYLCASSLGRPGLNYEQYFGPGTRLTVT.

This clone was seen a single time. The chain uses TRBV27 and TRBJ2-3, with a tentative D call TRBD2 (6 bases). Looked up from germline, CDR1 is MNHEY and CDR2 is SMNVEV (reference sequence). This CDR3 comprises 14 residues. V shed 8 bases and J shed 9 bases, with 21 bases lying between them. CDR3 DNA sequence: TGTGCCAGCCCTACGGAGGGATCGCCCGGGACGCAGTATTTT. It codes for CASPTEGSPGTQYF.

V and J are TRBV29-1 and TRBJ2-2; 7 nucleotides align to TRBD1. CDR1 is SQVTM and CDR2 is ANQGSEA in the germline V gene. The CDR3 has 15 residues. V lost 3 bases to trimming and J lost 4 bases; unmatched junction nucleotides: 8. The CDR3 is CSVDGQGEGTGELFF. In nucleotides, the CDR3 is TGCAGCGTTGATGGGCAGGGGGAAGGCACCGGGGAGCTGTTTTTT.

In regard to this clone: Additional DNA sequences in this sample encode the identical CDR3. The CDR3 DNA is TGTGCCAGCTCGGTACTTTCCTACGAGCAGTACTTC. It yields the protein CASSVLSYEQYF. V is TRBV28 and J is TRBJ2-7; D gene uncertain. The V and J ends lost 8 bases and 1 base respectively, with 9 bases between them. Germline V lookup: CDR1 MDHEN, CDR2 SYDVKM. The CDR3 extends over 12 amino acids.

This clone was counted once. The J gene is TRBJ2-1, the V gene TRBV2; 8 bases are a match to TRBD1. CDR1 SNHLY and CDR2 FYNNEI come from the germline V gene. Trimming cost V 6 bases and J 4 bases; bases outside gene matches: 20. This CDR3 is 19 amino acids long. In DNA form, the CDR3 reads TGTGCCAGCAGGGTCCCGGGACAGGCCTCGGGGGCAAGATACAATGAGCAGTTCTTC. It translates to CASRVPGQASGARYNEQFF.

The chain uses TRBV6-5 and TRBJ2-2; the D gene is possibly TRBD1 (5 bases). CDR1 MNHEY and CDR2 SVGAGI come from the germline V gene. The CDR3 is 15 residues long. Trimming cost V 4 bases and J 5 bases, with 14 bases left between them. The CDR3 DNA reads TGTGCCAGCAGTTTATTCTCAGGGTTTACCGGGGAGCTGTTTTTT. Amino acid sequence: CASSLFSGFTGELFF.

This chain links TRBV6-1 with TRBJ2-3, with TRBD2 as a possible D gene (5 bases). V was shortened by 4 bases and J by 4 bases, with 18 bases between the two germline ends. The CDR3 contains 16 residues. The V gene's germline CDR1 is MNHNS and CDR2 SASEGT. The CDR3 here is CASSVVAGPPPDTQYF. The CDR3 bases are TGTGCCAGCAGTGTAGTTGCGGGCCCTCCCCCAGATACGCAGTATTTT.

The V gene is TRBV19, the J gene TRBJ2-7, with TRBD2 matching over 13 bases. Looked up from germline, CDR1 is LNHDA and CDR2 is SQIVND (reference sequence). Germline trimming cut 5 bases from V and 2 bases from J; bases unmatched to any gene: 6. This CDR3 comprises 16 residues. The CDR3 spells CASSPRLAGGTYEQYF. CDR3 coding DNA: TGTGCCAGTAGTCCACGACTAGCGGGAGGCACCTACGAGCAGTACTTC.

This rearrangement joins TRBV10-3 to TRBJ1-1; D call uncertain. The CDR3 loop spans 17 amino acids. Germline V gives CDR1 ENHRY, CDR2 SYGVKD. V was cut by 0 bases and J by 6 bases, with 20 bases left in between. CDR3 in DNA: TGTGCCATCAGTGAGTCAAGAGAGTGGGGAGGTCATCCTGAAGCTTTCTTT. Its translation is CAISESREWGGHPEAFF.